Below are 28 T cell receptor beta chains sequenced from a single sample in a study of shared clonotypes between healthy human individuals. The protocol was immunoSEQ multiplex PCR, while the TCRdb copy is restricted to in-frame clones and leaves out a portion. The sample holds around 990,000 clones, roughly 77% seen once. The sample consisted of memory CD4+ T cells from PBMCs. Indicated subset: CD45RA-negative fraction. These TCRs come from a man between 18 and 29 years old in good health. Some clones in this sample may be carry-over from other donors' samples.

With regard to this clone: Other nucleotide sequences from this sample produce the same CDR3. The rearrangement links TRBV11-3 to TRBJ2-5; D gene ambiguous. This CDR3 contains 12 residues. Looked up from germline, CDR1 is SGHNT and CDR2 is YENEEA. V was shortened by 1 base and J by 2 bases, with 2 bases between the two germline ends. The CDR3 loop is CASSLGQETQYF. The CDR3 DNA sequence: TGTGCCAGCAGCTTAGGACAAGAGACCCAGTACTTC.

This CDR3 reads CASSLVKNSPLHF. DNA of the CDR3: TGTGCCAGCAGCTTAGTTAAGAATTCACCCCTCCACTTT. This chain links TRBV7-9 with TRBJ1-6; D is uncertain. Trimming removed 1 base at V and 7 bases at J, with 5 bases between. Germline CDR1 and CDR2: SEHNR and FQNEAQ (reference sequence). CDR3 size: 13 residues.

This chain uses TRBV7-9 with TRBJ2-2, with D uncertain. The CDR3 has 18 residues. Per the germline V gene, CDR1 is SEHNR and CDR2 is FQNEAQ (reference sequence). V was clipped by 5 bases and J by 1 base, with 20 bases between them. CDR3 DNA: TGTGCCAGCAGCCCCTCCCGCTGGGCGGATCTGAACACCGGGGAGCTGTTTTTT. Protein product: CASSPSRWADLNTGELFF.

V usage is TRBV19 and J usage is TRBJ2-7; 7 bases fit TRBD1. The CDR3 sequence is 14 residues long. The trim removed 3 bases at V and 2 bases at J, leaving 4 bases unmatched. The V gene's germline CDR1 is LNHDA and CDR2 SQIVND (reference sequence). The CDR3 sequence is CASSIRGGPYEQYF. The DNA for the CDR3 is TGTGCCAGTAGTATTCGAGGGGGCCCCTACGAGCAGTACTTC.

This clone was seen a handful of times. Other DNA sequences in this specimen translate into the identical CDR3. The chain links TRBV7-2 to TRBJ2-7; D is unclear. The germline V and J ends were trimmed by 4 bases and 3 bases, with 4 bases remaining between them. The CDR3 sequence is 11 residues long. Per the germline V gene, CDR1 is SGHTA and CDR2 is FQGNSA. CDR3 residues: CASSSFYEQYF. For the CDR3, the DNA is TGTGCCAGCAGCTCGTTCTACGAGCAGTACTTC.

With respect to this clone: Within the sample, other DNA sequences also encode this same CDR3. The V call is TRBV25-1, the J call TRBJ2-3; weak D call: TRBD2 (5 bases). Trimming shortened V by 6 bases and J by 2 bases, and 6 bases separated the two germline ends. The CDR3 extends over 12 amino acids. Germline V lookup: CDR1 MGHDK, CDR2 SYGVNS. The CDR3 nucleotides are TGTGCCAGCAGGGACTCCACAGATACGCAGTATTTT. Protein product: CASRDSTDTQYF.

This clone was found once. The V and J genes are TRBV9 and TRBJ2-5; D possibly corresponds to TRBD1 (5 bases). The germline V gene has CDR1 SGDLS and CDR2 YYNGEE. The CDR3 spans 15 residues. The V and J ends lost 0 bases and 6 bases respectively, with 15 bases between them. The CDR3 protein is CASSVGGQGPQTQYF. The CDR3 DNA reads TGTGCCAGCAGCGTAGGTGGTCAGGGCCCGCAGACCCAGTACTTC.

This clone occurred once. The chain joins TRBV7-2 to TRBJ2-5, with no clear D. The V end was cut by 5 bases, the J end by 5 bases, with 9 bases between. The CDR3 totals 12 residues. CDR1 and CDR2 from the germline V gene are SGHTA and FQGNSA. In nucleotides, the CDR3 is TGTGCCAGCAGCGCCCTTCGGGAGACCCAGTACTTC. This gives the protein CASSALRETQYF.

V usage is TRBV7-2 and J usage is TRBJ2-7; 7 positions match TRBD2. Germline loops: CDR1 SGHTA, CDR2 FQGNSA. V lost 5 bases to trimming and J lost 6 bases; unmatched junction nucleotides: 7. This CDR3 contains 13 residues. The CDR3: CASSLVPGGEQYF. Written as DNA, the CDR3 is TGTGCCAGCAGCCTAGTCCCGGGGGGCGAGCAGTACTTC. The variable domain in full, with the rest retrieved from reference TRBV7-2 and TRBJ2-7, is GAGVSQSPSNKVTEKGKDVELRCDPISGHTALYWYRQSLGQGLEFLIYFQGNSAPDKSGLPSDRFSAERTGGSVSTLTIQRTQQEDSAVYLCASSLVPGGEQYFGPGTRLTVT.

V and J are TRBV2 and TRBJ2-7; D gene ambiguous. Germline V gene sequence: CDR1 SNHLY, CDR2 FYNNEI. With 7 bases removed from V and 2 bases from J, the gap between germline ends came to 6 bases. The CDR3 runs 11 residues. The CDR3, as DNA: TGTGCCAGCACCCTGACCTACGAGCAGTACTTC. Its translation is CASTLTYEQYF.

This clone came up a few times. The chain links TRBV14 to TRBJ2-4; maybe TRBD1 (6 bases). The germline CDR1 and CDR2 sequences are SGHDN and FVKESK. The CDR3 has 13 residues. V was cut by 6 bases and J by 9 bases, with 15 bases left in between. DNA of the CDR3: TGTGCCAGCAGTCTCGACAGGAAGGCCATTCAGTACTTC. Translated: CASSLDRKAIQYF.

This clone came up once. CDR3 in DNA: TGCGCCAGCAGCTTGGACAGGGAGGTCTACGAGCAGTACTTC. Amino acid sequence: CASSLDREVYEQYF. This rearrangement joins TRBV5-1 to TRBJ2-7; either TRBD1 or TRBD2 may supply D (6 bases each). From germline, CDR1 is SGHRS and CDR2 YFSETQ. The CDR3 sequence is 14 residues long. V shed 0 bases and J shed 3 bases, with 10 bases lying between them.

This chain connects TRBV7-2 to TRBJ2-1; 8 positions match TRBD2. V gave up 5 bases and J gave up 4 bases; unmatched junction bases: 10. The CDR3 contains 16 residues. Germline-derived CDR1 and CDR2 are SGHTA and FQGNSA. CDR3 nucleotide sequence: TGTGCCAGCAGCAGAGCACTAGCGGAGATTTACAATGAGCAGTTCTTC. Translated: CASSRALAEIYNEQFF.

This clone is a singleton in its sample. V is TRBV28 and J is TRBJ1-3; D gene ambiguous. Germline CDR1 is MDHEN and CDR2 is SYDVKM. There are 18 residues in the CDR3. V lost 6 bases and J 0 bases, leaving 21 bases between the germline ends. This chain's CDR3 is CASRSQWAIQSSGNTIYF. The CDR3 DNA sequence: TGTGCCAGCAGGAGTCAATGGGCGATACAAAGCTCTGGAAACACCATATATTTT. Filled out from reference TRBV28 and TRBJ1-3, the complete variable domain reads DVKVTQSSRYLVKRTGEKVFLECVQDMDHENMFWYRQDPGLGLRLIYFSYDVKMKEKGDIPEGYSVSREKKERFSLILESASTNQTSMYLCASRSQWAIQSSGNTIYFGEGSWLTVV.

Of note for this clone: Its ends do not fully match the called genes, so a read error is possible. Additional DNA sequences in this sample encode the identical CDR3. J is TRBJ2-2 and V is TRBV5-4, with D tentatively TRBD2 (6 bases). This CDR3 spans 16 amino acids. Germline V CDR1 and CDR2: SGHNT, YYREEE (reference sequence). CDR3 protein: CASSLGAGSNTGELFF. CDR3 bases: TGTGCCAGCAGCTTGGGGGCGGGATCGAACACCGGGGAGCTGTTCTTT.

This clone appeared many times. The chain joins TRBV6-1 to TRBJ2-4, with D perhaps TRBD1 or TRBD2 (5 bases each). The CDR3 spans 17 residues. From germline, CDR1 is MNHNS and CDR2 SASEGT. The germline V and J ends were trimmed by 2 bases and 1 base, with 15 bases remaining between them. DNA for the CDR3: TGTGCCAGCAGTGAATTGGGGACCCCCGGGGCCAAAAACATTCAGTACTTC. This sequence encodes CASSELGTPGAKNIQYF.

This clone was seen at least ten times. The J gene is TRBJ2-1, the V gene TRBV5-1; 7 bases align to TRBD2. Germline CDR1 and CDR2: SGHRS and YFSETQ. V was pared by 4 bases and J by 8 bases, with 6 bases of the junction left unmatched. The CDR3 totals 13 residues. DNA of the CDR3: TGCGCCAGCAGCGGCGGGAGCGGCGATGAGCAGTTCTTC. Translation: CASSGGSGDEQFF.

This sequence joins TRBV7-9 and TRBJ2-1, with 7 bases fitting TRBD2. V shed 5 bases, J shed 9 bases, and the junction held 16 bases outside the gene matches. Germline V gives CDR1 SEHNR, CDR2 FQNEAQ (reference sequence). CDR3 length equals 16 residues. The chain's CDR3 is CASSPVGGRAIAEQFF. The CDR3 DNA follows: TGTGCCAGCAGCCCAGTCGGGGGGAGGGCCATTGCTGAGCAGTTCTTC.

This clone was counted a few times. The chain combines TRBV9 with TRBJ2-7, with 8 bases fitting TRBD2. This CDR3 spans 14 amino acids. Germline CDR1 is SGDLS and CDR2 is YYNGEE. V lost 0 bases to trimming and J lost 6 bases; unmatched junction nucleotides: 5. This CDR3 is CASSVAGGPGEQYF. The CDR3 DNA reads TGTGCCAGCAGCGTAGCGGGAGGGCCCGGCGAGCAGTACTTC.

The V gene is TRBV6-5, the J gene TRBJ1-2; 9 bases align to TRBD1. The V gene end was trimmed by 8 bases and the J gene end by 6 bases; junction bases not matched to a gene: 7. The V gene's germline CDR1 is MNHEY and CDR2 SVGAGI. CDR3 size: 13 residues. Here the CDR3 reads CASGGTGIHGYTF. The DNA of the CDR3 is TGTGCCAGCGGCGGGACAGGGATCCATGGCTACACCTTC.

The V call is TRBV4-1, the J call TRBJ2-7, with 12 positions matching TRBD2. CDR1 is MGHRA and CDR2 is YSYEKL in the germline V gene. The CDR3 sequence is 15 residues long. V shed 2 bases, J shed 4 bases, and the junction held 3 bases outside the gene matches. CDR3 in DNA: TGCGCCAGCAGCCAAATGGGACTAGCGGGTTACGAGCAGTACTTC. Amino acid sequence: CASSQMGLAGYEQYF.

The genes are TRBV28 and TRBJ2-2; D is unresolved. The CDR3 runs 12 residues. With 4 bases removed from V and 8 bases from J, the gap between germline ends came to 8 bases. The germline gives CDR1 MDHEN, CDR2 SYDVKM. The CDR3 protein is CASSYRGGELFF. CDR3 in DNA: TGTGCCAGCAGTTATCGCGGTGGGGAGCTGTTTTTT.

This clone was found a few times. The rearrangement joins TRBV9 to TRBJ2-5; maybe TRBD1 (5 bases). The CDR3 has 16 amino acids. Trimming cost V 0 bases and J 1 base, with 13 bases left between them. Germline values: CDR1 SGDLS, CDR2 YYNGEE. CDR3 in DNA: TGTGCCAGCAGCGTAGGGGCAGGGTCGGGCCAAGAGACCCAGTACTTC. It is translated as CASSVGAGSGQETQYF.

V gene TRBV5-1 combines with J gene TRBJ1-1; unclear D gene. V lost 4 bases and J lost 1, with 8 bases in between. CDR1 is SGHRS and CDR2 is YFSETQ in the germline V gene. The CDR3 is 13 residues long. CDR3 protein: CASSGGPNTEAFF. CDR3 sequence (DNA): TGCGCCAGCAGCGGCGGACCGAACACTGAAGCTTTCTTT.

The CDR3 coding sequence is TGTGCCAGCAGGATGCTCCGGGACGCTGAAGCTTTCTTT. This translates into CASRMLRDAEAFF. V and J are TRBV6-1 and TRBJ1-1; D perhaps matches TRBD1 (5 bases). CDR3 length: 13 residues. Germline V lookup: CDR1 MNHNS, CDR2 SASEGT. Trimming pared 6 bases from V and 6 bases from J, leaving 14 bases between.

This clone was recorded only once. This rearrangement joins TRBV11-1 to TRBJ2-7, with 7 bases lining up with TRBD2. Germline CDR1 SGHAT, CDR2 FQDESV (reference sequence). Germline trimming cut 5 bases from V and 6 bases from J; bases unmatched to any gene: 10. The CDR3 is made up of 14 amino acids. The CDR3 loop reads CASSPSGNRREQYF. CDR3 nucleotides: TGTGCCAGCAGCCCGAGCGGGAATCGGCGCGAGCAGTACTTC. Full variable domain (remainder filled in from reference TRBV11-1 and TRBJ2-7): EAEVAQSPRYKITEKSQAVAFWCDPISGHATLYWYRQILGQGPELLVQFQDESVVDDSQLPKDRFSAERLKGVDSTLKIQPAELGDSAMYLCASSPSGNRREQYFGPGTRLTVT.

A word on this clone: The sample contains more than one DNA sequence encoding this CDR3. The V gene is TRBV18, the J gene TRBJ1-5; weak D call: TRBD1 (6 bases). This CDR3 spans 15 amino acids. The V end lost 3 bases, the J end lost 0 bases, and 9 bases lay between the germline ends. Germline V lookup: CDR1 KGHSH, CDR2 LQKENI. For the CDR3, the DNA is TGTGCCAGCTCACCGCTCAGGGGTAGCAATCAGCCCCAGCATTTT. Protein product: CASSPLRGSNQPQHF.

The chain links TRBV28 to TRBJ2-3; D ambiguous. The germline V gene encodes CDR1 MDHEN and CDR2 SYDVKM. V lost 3 bases and J lost 4, with 5 bases in between. CDR3 size: 12 residues. The CDR3 DNA reads as TGTGCCAGCAGTTTCTGGGCAGATACGCAGTATTTT. This encodes CASSFWADTQYF.